The clone carrying this T cell receptor beta chain is medium-sized in the sample. The CDR3 has 13 amino acids. CDR1 and CDR2 (germline): MDHEN, SYDVKM. V gave up 6 bases and J gave up 3 bases, with 12 bases separating them. The sample belongs to a study of low-dose radiotherapy and immunotherapy resistance in tumors. Study details: Cohort 1 was treated with 0.5 Gy per fraction at 2-week intervals, amounting to 6.5 Gy overall. Priming of first-strand cDNA relied on TRAV- and TRBV-specific primers (covering alpha and beta chains).

Both a constant-region primer and a V-primer adapter served to amplify TCRs across about 20 PCR cycles. TCRdb re-called the reads through MiXCR, storing one row per CDR3 protein. This sample has about 46,000 distinct CDR3 sequences, with about 11% found just once. Time point: before trial treatment. The sequence derives from a female donor with ovarian cancer. Sample: PBMCs, taken before treatment. V is TRBV28 and J is TRBJ2-7; D may match TRBD1 or TRBD2 (5 bases each). The CDR3 reads CASSTGRLYEQYF. The CDR3 coding sequence is TGTGCCAGCAGCACGGGACGCCTCTACGAGCAGTACTTC.